The entry that follows covers one T cell receptor (beta chain) sequence. The antigen is undetermined. This entry is derived from a study of OX40 agonist ivuxolimab in advanced cancers. General study findings and limits: Circulating CD4+ and CD8+ T cells showed clonal expansion by week 6 at 0.1 to 3.0 mg/kg.

Measured with immunoSEQ multiplex PCR; TCRdb has only the in-frame clones, and not every one. The table includes about 29,000 clones, around 90% detected once. This CDR3 is 14 amino acids long. Between the trimmed V and J ends, which lost 6 bases and 3 bases, there was a span of 17 bases. Germline V CDR1 and CDR2: SQVTM, ANQGSEA. Here the sequenced sample was CD4+ or CD8+ T cells sorted from blood, taken in a trial of the OX40 agonist ivuxolimab. This TCR was recovered from an adult with an advanced solid tumor such as melanoma, head and neck, liver or kidney cancer. This chain joins TRBV29-1 and TRBJ1-2; possibly TRBD1 for D (6 bases). Written as DNA, the CDR3 is TGCAGCGTCCGCTTACCGGACAGCGACTATGGCTACACCTTC. Its translation is CSVRLPDSDYGYTF.